The present entry profiles one T cell receptor beta chain with its context. There is no known antigen for this receptor. The input lacks base qualities; no much larger clone sits a single base away. These data are taken from a study of T cell clones after liver transplantation (dated by TCRdb to about 2019). With respect to the entire study: ITN030ST, the source of the samples, was a randomized trial that attempted immunosuppression withdrawal within 2 years of liver transplantation. Until randomization at 12-24 months post-transplant, subjects were given standard immunosuppression, with no induction therapy. Three of the eight recipients were HCV-positive; the others were transplanted for non-autoimmune, non-viral indications. Third party-reactive TCRbeta sequences were also identified from pre-transplant MLRs to serve as an antigen-independent comparator for donor-reactive sequences. A cohort of 8 liver transplant recipients was studied, of whom 3 were classified as tolerant and 5 as non-tolerant. After a pre-transplant mixed lymphocyte reaction, TCRbeta sequencing was used to pinpoint donor-reactive T cell clones, which were subsequently tracked in post-transplant blood. Tolerance was defined as complete withdrawal of immunosuppression for at least one year without a rise in liver enzymes beyond twice the upper limit of normal. Blood samples were collected pre-transplant, pre-randomization before withdrawal, and post-randomization after either complete withdrawal or failed withdrawal.

High-throughput TCRbeta CDR3 sequencing of frozen genomic DNA was performed by immunoSEQ, with PCR amplification, mapping, bias correction and internal controls included. The source study handled its data this way. Productive rearrangements were kept, and unique TCRbeta sequences were defined by CDR3 nucleotide sequence plus V and J gene. For classification of a sequence as donor-reactive, at least 5-fold expansion in CFSE-low cells relative to unstimulated pre-transplant cells and a frequency of at least 0.01% were required. Per-subject minimum frequency thresholds, based on the lowest-template unstimulated sample, ensured at least 90% detection power. Jensen-Shannon divergence between the top 1000 TCRbeta sequences post-transplant and pre-transplant was used to measure repertoire turnover. Changes in detection of donor-reactive sequences were assessed with two-sided Fisher's exact tests. This immuneACCESS table, as held by TCRdb, lists in-frame sequences with V and J called but not all clones. Of the missing ones, under half trace to an unresolved V gene in checked studies; the others have no known cause. The V and J calls and clone size are taken from that table; D and trimming were inferred from the DNA. The sample table lists 9,000 to 10,000 clones, about 72% of them with a count of one. Together, the top ten hold around a fifth of the sample.

Unstimulated PBMCs, after thawing, were stained for CD3, CD4 and CD8 and then FACS-sorted into CD3+CD4+ and CD3+CD8+ populations. All 8 studied subjects were randomized to withdrawal of immunosuppression. The Qiagen DNeasy Blood and Tissue Kit was used for isolation of genomic DNA. Broader findings and caveats from the paper: A significant post-transplant decrease in circulating donor-reactive CD4 TCRbeta sequences was observed in most of the 8 subjects, irrespective of tolerance or HCV status. The conclusions were preliminary, being limited by small, heterogeneous patient numbers and by non-standardized post-transplant time points. After accounting for repertoire turnover, donor-reactive detection was significantly reduced in 7 of 8 subjects for CD4 and 8 of 8 for CD8. Low numbers of available donor cells limited the measurable donor-reactive repertoire in a couple of subjects. Without allograft tissue specimens, donor-reactive T cells may have migrated into the graft rather than being deleted. The decline in donor-reactive sequences exceeded the decline in third party-reactive sequences, suggesting partial antigen-specific deletion that was unrelated to withdrawal success.

The CDR3 runs 15 residues from the cysteine to the phenylalanine. Only CDR3 DNA remains: 45 bases, in frame from the first base. At the junction V is shortened by 0 bases and J by 0 bases, with 6 bases in between. Via the germline V gene, CDR1 is MGHRA and CDR2 YSYEKL. The sequencing used CD8+ T cells from blood, collected at the 15-month timepoint. This receptor was obtained from a human patient who received a liver transplant. Following transplantation, part of the T cell population may be supplied by the graft donor rather than the patient. The V and J segments used are TRBV4-1 and TRBJ1-5, and possibly TRBD1, on 5 matching bases. The DNA reads as follows: TGCGCCAGCAGCCAAGACAGGGTTAGCAATCAGCCCCAGCATTTT. The encoded protein is CASSQDRVSNQPQHF.